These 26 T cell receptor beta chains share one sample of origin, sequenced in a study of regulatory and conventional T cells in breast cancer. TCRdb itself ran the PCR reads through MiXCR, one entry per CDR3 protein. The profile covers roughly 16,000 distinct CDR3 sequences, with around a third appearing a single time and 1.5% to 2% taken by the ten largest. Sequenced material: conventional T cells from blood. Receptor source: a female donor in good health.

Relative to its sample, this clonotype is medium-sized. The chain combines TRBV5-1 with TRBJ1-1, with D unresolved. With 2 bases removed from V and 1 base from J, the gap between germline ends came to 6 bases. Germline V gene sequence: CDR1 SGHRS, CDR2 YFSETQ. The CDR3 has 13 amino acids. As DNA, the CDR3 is TGCGCCAGCAGCTTTGGAGCGAACACTGAAGCTTTCTTT. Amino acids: CASSFGANTEAFF.

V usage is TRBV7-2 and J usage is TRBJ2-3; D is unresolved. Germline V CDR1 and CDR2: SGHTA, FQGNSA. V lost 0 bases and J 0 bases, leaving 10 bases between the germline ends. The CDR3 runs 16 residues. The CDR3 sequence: CASSLAGLTSTDTQYF. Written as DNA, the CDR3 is TGTGCCAGCAGCTTAGCGGGCCTAACTAGCACAGATACGCAGTATTTT.

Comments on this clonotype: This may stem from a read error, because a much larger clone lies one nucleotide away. The CDR3 loop is CSARDYLDEQLF. CDR3 bases: TGCAGTGCTAGGGACTATCTCGATGAGCAGCTCTTC. The rearrangement joins TRBV20-1 to TRBJ2-1; D is possibly TRBD2 (6 bases). CDR3 size: 12 residues. Looked up from germline, CDR1 is DFQATT and CDR2 is SNEGSKA (reference sequence).

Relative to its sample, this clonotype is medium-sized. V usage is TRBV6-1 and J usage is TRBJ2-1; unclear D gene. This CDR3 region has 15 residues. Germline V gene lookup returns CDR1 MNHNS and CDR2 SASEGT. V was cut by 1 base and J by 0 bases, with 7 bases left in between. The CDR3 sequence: CASSEGRSSYNEQFF. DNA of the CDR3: TGTGCCAGCAGTGAAGGCCGGAGCTCCTACAATGAGCAGTTCTTC.

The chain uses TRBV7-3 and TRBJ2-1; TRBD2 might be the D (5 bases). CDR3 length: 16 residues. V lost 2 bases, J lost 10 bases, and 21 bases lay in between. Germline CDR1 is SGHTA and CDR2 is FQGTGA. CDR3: CASSLSPRTDPTEQFF. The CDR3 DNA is TGTGCCAGCAGCTTATCCCCCCGGACTGACCCGACGGAGCAGTTCTTC.

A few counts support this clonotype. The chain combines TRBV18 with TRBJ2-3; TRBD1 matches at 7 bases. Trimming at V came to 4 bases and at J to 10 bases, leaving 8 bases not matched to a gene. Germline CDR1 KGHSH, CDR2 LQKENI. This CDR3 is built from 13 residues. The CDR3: CASSRDSSESQYF. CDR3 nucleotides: TGTGCCAGCTCACGGGACAGCTCCGAGTCGCAGTATTTT.

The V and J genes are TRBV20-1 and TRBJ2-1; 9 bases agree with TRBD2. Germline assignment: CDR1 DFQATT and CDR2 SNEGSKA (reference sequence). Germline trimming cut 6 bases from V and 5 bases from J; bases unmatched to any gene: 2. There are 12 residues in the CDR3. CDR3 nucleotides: TGCAGTGCCAGACTAGCGGACAATGAGCAGTTCTTC. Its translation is CSARLADNEQFF.

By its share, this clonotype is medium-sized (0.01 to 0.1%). CDR3 residues: CASSSTDRGGYGYTF. The CDR3 DNA sequence: TGTGCCAGCAGCTCAACCGACAGGGGAGGGTATGGCTACACCTTC. V usage is TRBV12-3 or TRBV12-4 and J usage is TRBJ1-2, with TRBD1 identical over 8 bases. The CDR3 has 15 amino acids. With V trimmed by 6 bases and J by 5 bases, 11 bases remained unmatched.

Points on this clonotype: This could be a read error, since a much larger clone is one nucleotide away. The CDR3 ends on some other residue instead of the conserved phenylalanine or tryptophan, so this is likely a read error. CDR3 bases: TGTGCCATCAGTGAGAGGGGACAGGAGATATACAATGAGCAGTTCTCC. It is translated as CAISERGQEIYNEQFS. The chain is built from TRBV10-3 and TRBJ2-1; TRBD1 agrees at 8 bases. CDR3 length: 16 residues. The ends lost 2 bases at V and 4 bases at J; junction bases unmatched: 7. CDR1 is ENHRY, CDR2 SYGVKD, per germline.

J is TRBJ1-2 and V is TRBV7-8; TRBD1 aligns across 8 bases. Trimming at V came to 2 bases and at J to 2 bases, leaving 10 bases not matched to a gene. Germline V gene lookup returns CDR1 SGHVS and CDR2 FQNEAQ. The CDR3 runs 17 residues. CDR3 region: CASSLSRGQALNYGYTF. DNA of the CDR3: TGTGCCAGCAGCTTATCCAGGGGACAGGCCCTAAACTATGGCTACACCTTC.

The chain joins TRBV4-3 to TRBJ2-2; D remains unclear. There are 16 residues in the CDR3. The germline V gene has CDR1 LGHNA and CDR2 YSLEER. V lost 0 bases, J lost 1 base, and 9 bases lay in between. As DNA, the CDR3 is TGCGCCAGCAGCCAAGAGGTTGCCCAGAACACCGGGGAGCTGTTTTTT. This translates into CASSQEVAQNTGELFF.

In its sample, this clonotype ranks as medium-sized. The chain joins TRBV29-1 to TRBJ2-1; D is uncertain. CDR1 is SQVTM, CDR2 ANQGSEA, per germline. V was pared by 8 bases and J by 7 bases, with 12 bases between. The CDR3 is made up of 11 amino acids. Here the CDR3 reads CSTRTGNEQFF. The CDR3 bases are TGCAGCACCCGTACGGGTAATGAGCAGTTCTTC.

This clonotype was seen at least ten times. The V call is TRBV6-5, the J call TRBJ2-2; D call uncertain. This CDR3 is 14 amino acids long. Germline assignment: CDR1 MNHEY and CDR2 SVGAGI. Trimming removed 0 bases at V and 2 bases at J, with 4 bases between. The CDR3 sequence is CASSYSENTGELFF. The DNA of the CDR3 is TGTGCCAGCAGTTACTCGGAAAACACCGGGGAGCTGTTTTTT.

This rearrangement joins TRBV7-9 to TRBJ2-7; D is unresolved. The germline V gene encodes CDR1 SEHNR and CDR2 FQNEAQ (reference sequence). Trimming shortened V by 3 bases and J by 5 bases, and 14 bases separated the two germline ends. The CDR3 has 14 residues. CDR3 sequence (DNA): TGTGCCAGCAGCTTCACACTATCTACCGACGAGCAGTACTTC. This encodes CASSFTLSTDEQYF.

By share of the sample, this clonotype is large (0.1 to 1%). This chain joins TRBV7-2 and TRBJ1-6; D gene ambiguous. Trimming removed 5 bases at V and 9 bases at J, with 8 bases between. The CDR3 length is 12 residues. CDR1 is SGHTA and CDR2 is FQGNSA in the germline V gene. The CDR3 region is CASSVLGSPLHF. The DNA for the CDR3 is TGTGCCAGCAGCGTCTTGGGTTCACCCCTCCACTTT.

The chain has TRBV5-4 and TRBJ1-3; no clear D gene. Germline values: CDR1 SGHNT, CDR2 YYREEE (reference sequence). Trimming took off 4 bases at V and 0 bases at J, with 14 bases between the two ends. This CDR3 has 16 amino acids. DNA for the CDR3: TGTGCCAGCAGCGAAGAACACCCCGGCTCTGGAAACACCATATATTTT. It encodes CASSEEHPGSGNTIYF.

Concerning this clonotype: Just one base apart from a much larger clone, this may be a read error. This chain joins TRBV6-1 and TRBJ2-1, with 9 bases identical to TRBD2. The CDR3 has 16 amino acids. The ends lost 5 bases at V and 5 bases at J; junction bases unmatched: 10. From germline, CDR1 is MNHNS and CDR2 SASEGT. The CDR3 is CASSYAGGNLDNEQFF. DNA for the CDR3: TGTGCCAGCAGTTACGCGGGAGGGAATCTGGACAATGAGCAGTTCTTC.

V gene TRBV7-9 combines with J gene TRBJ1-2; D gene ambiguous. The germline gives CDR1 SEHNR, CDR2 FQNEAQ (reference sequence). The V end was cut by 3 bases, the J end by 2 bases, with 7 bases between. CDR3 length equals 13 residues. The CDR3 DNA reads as TGTGCCAGCAGCTTCGACGGGAACTATGGCTACACCTTC. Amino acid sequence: CASSFDGNYGYTF.

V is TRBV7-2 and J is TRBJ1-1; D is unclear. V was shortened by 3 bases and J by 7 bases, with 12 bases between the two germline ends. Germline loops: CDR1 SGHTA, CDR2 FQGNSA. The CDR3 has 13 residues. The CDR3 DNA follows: TGTGCCAGCAGCTTGGGATTGGTCAATGAAGCTTTCTTT. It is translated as CASSLGLVNEAFF.

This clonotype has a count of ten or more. CDR3 nucleotide sequence: TGCAGTGCTAGACTGAAAGTAGGTATCACTGAAGCTTTCTTT. It is translated as CSARLKVGITEAFF. The rearrangement uses TRBV20-1 and TRBJ1-1; D is unclear. This CDR3 comprises 14 residues. The germline gives CDR1 DFQATT, CDR2 SNEGSKA (reference sequence). V shed 2 bases and J shed 4 bases, with 14 bases lying between them.

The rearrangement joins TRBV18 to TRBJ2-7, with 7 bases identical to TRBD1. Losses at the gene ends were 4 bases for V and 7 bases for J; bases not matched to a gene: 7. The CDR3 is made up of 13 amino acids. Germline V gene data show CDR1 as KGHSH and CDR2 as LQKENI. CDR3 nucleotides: TGTGCCAGCTCACTTCAAATGGACAGGGAGCAGTACTTC. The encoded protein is CASSLQMDREQYF.

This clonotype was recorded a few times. The CDR3 region has the DNA TGTGCCAGCAGCTTAGCCGCCCTCAGTAACTATGGCTACACCTTC. It specifies CASSLAALSNYGYTF. This chain connects TRBV7-9 to TRBJ1-2; D is unclear. The CDR3 contains 15 residues. The germline V and J ends were trimmed by 0 bases and 1 base, with 9 bases remaining between them. The germline gives CDR1 SEHNR, CDR2 FQNEAQ (reference sequence).

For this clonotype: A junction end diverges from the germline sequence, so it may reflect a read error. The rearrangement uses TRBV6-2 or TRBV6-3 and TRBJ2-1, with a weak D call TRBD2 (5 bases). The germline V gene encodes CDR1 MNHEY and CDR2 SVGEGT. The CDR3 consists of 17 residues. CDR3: CAGSYSRRVREGNEQFF. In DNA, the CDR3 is TGTGCCGGCAGTTACTCGAGGCGGGTGAGGGAAGGCAATGAGCAGTTCTTC.

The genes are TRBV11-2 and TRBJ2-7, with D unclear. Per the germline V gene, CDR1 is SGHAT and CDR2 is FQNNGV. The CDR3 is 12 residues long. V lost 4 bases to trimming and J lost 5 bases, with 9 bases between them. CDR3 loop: CASSSTVDEQYF. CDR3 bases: TGTGCCAGCAGCTCGACGGTGGACGAGCAGTACTTC. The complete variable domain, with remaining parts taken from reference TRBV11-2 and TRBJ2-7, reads EAGVAQSPRYKIIEKRQSVAFWCNPISGHATLYWYQQILGQGPKLLIQFQNNGVVDDSQLPKDRFSAERLKGVDSTLKIQPAKLEDSAVYLCASSSTVDEQYFGPGTRLTVT.

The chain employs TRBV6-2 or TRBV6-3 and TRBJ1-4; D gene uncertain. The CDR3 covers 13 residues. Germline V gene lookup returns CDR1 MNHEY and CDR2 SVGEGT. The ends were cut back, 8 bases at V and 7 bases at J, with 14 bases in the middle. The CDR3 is CASGVNVGEKLFF. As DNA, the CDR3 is TGTGCCAGCGGAGTCAATGTCGGTGAAAAACTGTTTTTT.

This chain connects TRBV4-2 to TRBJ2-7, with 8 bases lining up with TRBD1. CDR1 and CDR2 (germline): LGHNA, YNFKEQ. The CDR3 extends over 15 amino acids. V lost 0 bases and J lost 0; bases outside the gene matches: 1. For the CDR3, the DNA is TGTGCCAGCAGCCAAGAACAGGGGGACTCCTACGAGCAGTACTTC. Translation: CASSQEQGDSYEQYF.